A single sample gave rise to the 8 T cell receptor beta chains below, sequenced in a study of blood T cell repertoires in COVID-19 (TCRdb year 2020). The library was built by means of the immunoSEQ multiplex PCR assay. This immuneACCESS table, as held by TCRdb, lists in-frame sequences with V and J called but not all clones. Of the missing ones, under half trace to an unresolved V gene in checked studies; the others have no known cause. This sample comprises hundreds of thousands of clones, roughly 86% of them detected only once. Of the sample, approximately 1.5% is held by the ten largest clones. The sample was PBMCs or T cells enriched from blood (not recorded which). The receptor source for this set is a woman between 45 and 60 years old who had recovered from COVID-19.

This clone came up once. This chain uses TRBV29-1 with TRBJ2-3, with 8 bases aligning to TRBD2. V shed 6 bases and J 4 bases; nucleotides not matched to a gene: 9. CDR1 and CDR2 (germline): SQVTM, ANQGSEA. The CDR3 extends over 14 amino acids. The CDR3 spells CSVGSGSRADTQYF. CDR3 DNA: TGCAGCGTGGGAAGCGGGAGTAGGGCAGATACGCAGTATTTT.

This chain links TRBV2 with TRBJ2-6, with a possible D match to TRBD2 (5 bases). Between the trimmed V and J ends, which lost 4 bases and 0 bases, there was a span of 7 bases. CDR3 length: 15 amino acids. Germline-derived CDR1 and CDR2 are SNHLY and FYNNEI. The CDR3 here is CASSAGYSGANVLTF. CDR3 nucleotide sequence: TGTGCCAGCAGTGCGGGGTACTCTGGGGCCAACGTCCTGACTTTC.

This clone was observed a few times. The rearrangement joins TRBV28 to TRBJ1-2; possible D gene TRBD1, 6 bases. Trimming stripped 6 bases from V and 5 bases from J, with 16 bases between. CDR3 size: 14 residues. The germline V gene has CDR1 MDHEN and CDR2 SYDVKM. The CDR3: CASSAPGQIYGYTF. The DNA for the CDR3 is TGTGCCAGCAGCGCCCCGGGACAAATTTATGGCTACACCTTC.

The chain has TRBV6-5 and TRBJ2-1, with a tentative D call TRBD2 (5 bases). Germline-derived CDR1 and CDR2 are MNHEY and SVGAGI. This CDR3 spans 14 amino acids. Trimming left V 6 bases short and J 7 bases short, with 16 bases between. The CDR3 DNA sequence: TGTGCCAGCAGATTATGGGAGATGAGGAATGAGCAGTTCTTC. It codes for CASRLWEMRNEQFF.

This clone showed up just once. The chain recombines TRBV5-5 with TRBJ1-1; D ambiguous. The CDR3 has 13 residues. The V gene's germline CDR1 is SGHKS and CDR2 YYEKEE (reference sequence). Between the trimmed V and J ends, which lost 0 bases and 3 bases, there was a span of 6 bases. CDR3 in DNA: TGTGCCAGCAGCTTGGCGCCAGACACTGAAGCTTTCTTT. Its protein product is CASSLAPDTEAFF.

This sequence joins TRBV18 and TRBJ2-4; TRBD1 agrees at 7 bases. The germline gives CDR1 KGHSH, CDR2 LQKENI. This CDR3 is 14 amino acids long. V was pared by 1 base and J by 8 bases, with 5 bases of the junction left unmatched. The chain's CDR3 is CASSPQQGLDIQYF. CDR3 in DNA: TGTGCCAGCTCACCACAACAGGGGTTAGACATTCAGTACTTC.

The sample holds a few counts of this clone. The chain carries TRBV19 and TRBJ2-3; 7 nucleotides align to TRBD1. Germline CDR1 is LNHDA and CDR2 is SQIVND (reference sequence). This CDR3 has 13 amino acids. In DNA form, the CDR3 reads TGTGCGTCGACAGGGTATCCCGGAGATACGCAGTATTTT. It encodes CASTGYPGDTQYF. The entire variable domain, with the rest obtained from reference TRBV19 and TRBJ2-3, is as follows: DGGITQSPKYLFRKEGQNVTLSCEQNLNHDAMYWYRQDPGQGLRLIYYSQIVNDFQKGDIAEGYSVSREKKESFPLTVTSAQKNPTAFYLCASTGYPGDTQYFGPGTRLTVL.

This chain links TRBV28 with TRBJ1-2, with 9 bases that match TRBD1. The CDR3 covers 16 residues. The germline CDR1 and CDR2 sequences are MDHEN and SYDVKM. V lost 6 bases, J lost 4 bases, and 12 bases stayed unmatched. CDR3 coding DNA: TGTGCCAGCAGGCCCGGGACAGGGAACCCCTCCTATGGCTACACCTTC. Translation gives CASRPGTGNPSYGYTF.